What follows are 10 T cell receptor beta chains derived from one specimen sequenced in a study of cytomegalovirus exposure and HLA in healthy donors. In the PCR, 60 Vbeta and 13 Jbeta primers were used. Profiled with immunoSEQ multiplex PCR; TCRdb holds only in-frame clones, not every one. The sample holds 100,000 to 120,000 clones, around 86% seen once. What was sequenced was PBMCs. These TCRs come from a man aged 30 to 39 in good health and CMV-seropositive.

About this clone itself: Germline is not matched at one junction end, which may reflect a read error. The chain links TRBV27 to TRBJ1-2; the match to TRBD1 covers 7 bases. The CDR3 has 14 amino acids. Germline CDR1 reads MNHEY; CDR2 reads SMNVEV (reference sequence). As DNA, the CDR3 is TGTGCCAGCAGCCTAAACAGGGGAGAATATGGCTGCACCTTC. Protein product: CASSLNRGEYGCTF.

This chain joins TRBV5-1 and TRBJ2-5, with D possibly TRBD2 on 6 matching bases. The V end was cut by 4 bases, the J end by 5 bases, with 9 bases between. CDR3 length equals 12 residues. CDR1 SGHRS and CDR2 YFSETQ come from the germline V gene. In DNA form, the CDR3 reads TGCGCCAGCAGCCTGGAGGGGGAGACCCAGTACTTC. Its protein product is CASSLEGETQYF.

The chain joins TRBV29-1 to TRBJ2-2; 8 bases map to TRBD1. CDR3 length equals 15 residues. Germline V gene sequence: CDR1 SQVTM, CDR2 ANQGSEA. V was pared by 6 bases and J by 8 bases, with 14 bases of the junction left unmatched. CDR3 sequence reads: CSVRTGRANGGELFF. The CDR3 DNA reads TGCAGCGTACGGACAGGGCGGGCGAATGGGGGGGAGCTGTTTTTT.

The chain employs TRBV11-3 and TRBJ1-2, with D possibly TRBD1 on 6 matching bases. Trimming took off 0 bases at V and 7 bases at J, with 12 bases between the two ends. Germline CDR1 reads SGHNT; CDR2 reads YENEEA. The CDR3 is made up of 14 amino acids. The CDR3 nucleotides are TGTGCCAGCAGCTTAGATAATAGGGGGTCTGGCTACACCTTC. Encoded protein: CASSLDNRGSGYTF.

The J gene is TRBJ1-5, the V gene TRBV4-1, with D uncertain. There are 16 residues in the CDR3. The V gene's germline CDR1 is MGHRA and CDR2 YSYEKL. V lost 0 bases and J 4 bases, leaving 13 bases between the germline ends. CDR3 nucleotide sequence: TGCGCCAGCAGCCAAGAAGGCAGGTTCATAAATCAGCCCCAGCATTTT. It specifies CASSQEGRFINQPQHF.

This chain uses TRBV11-2 with TRBJ1-1; tentatively, D is TRBD1 (5 bases). The germline gives CDR1 SGHAT, CDR2 FQNNGV. V lost 3 bases, J lost 3 bases, and 8 bases lay in between. The CDR3 spans 13 residues. CDR3 DNA: TGTGCCAGCAGCTTCGGGGGGGACACTGAAGCTTTCTTT. Translated: CASSFGGDTEAFF.

The chain recombines TRBV6-6 with TRBJ2-3; 9 bases agree with TRBD1. The CDR3 has 14 residues. Trimming took 6 bases from V and 1 from J; bases not matched to a gene: 2. Germline V gene sequence: CDR1 MNHNY, CDR2 SVGAGI (reference sequence). The CDR3 loop is CASRQGARTDTQYF. CDR3 DNA sequence: TGTGCCAGCAGACAGGGGGCTCGCACAGATACGCAGTATTTT.

This chain uses TRBV27 with TRBJ1-2, with 11 bases identical to TRBD1. V was clipped by 6 bases and J by 7 bases; unmatched bases: 19. This CDR3 is built from 18 residues. Looked up from germline, CDR1 is MNHEY and CDR2 is SMNVEV (reference sequence). The CDR3 loop reads CASSWLAGTGGSLGGYTF. The CDR3 bases are TGTGCCAGCAGCTGGCTAGCTGGGACAGGGGGTTCCCTTGGTGGCTACACCTTC.

This clone was seen a single time. CDR3 in amino acids: CASSSGDSSKNIQYF. CDR3 nucleotides: TGTGCCAGCAGCTCCGGGGACAGTTCCAAAAACATTCAGTACTTC. The V and J genes are TRBV7-6 and TRBJ2-4; 7 nucleotides match TRBD1. Per germline, CDR1 SGHVS and CDR2 FNYEAQ. The CDR3 spans 15 residues. Trimming cost V 4 bases and J 2 bases; bases outside gene matches: 5.

The rearrangement joins TRBV6-4 to TRBJ2-1; D remains unclear. V lost 8 bases and J lost 9, with 14 bases in between. The CDR3 sequence is 12 residues long. Per germline, CDR1 MRHNA and CDR2 SNTAGT. CDR3 amino acids: CASLDRRGEQFF. Written as DNA, the CDR3 is TGTGCCAGCCTGGATAGAAGAGGTGAGCAGTTCTTC.